This T cell receptor (beta chain) stems from a study of shared clonotypes between healthy human individuals. Sequenced by immunoSEQ multiplex PCR; TCRdb stores in-frame clones only, minus some. The table shows 950,000 to 1,300,000 clones, with approximately 76% occurring only once. The CDR3 consists of 17 residues. Germline-derived CDR1 and CDR2 are MGHDK and SYGVNS. V trimming: 3 bases; J trimming: 9 bases; junction bases outside the gene matches: 18. Overall study results and limits: Generation probabilities were higher for clonotypes shared across all four sorted-subset donors than for unshared ones.

A remark on this clone: The antigen is unknown.

The TCR originated in a man younger than 35 in good health. The chain employs TRBV25-1 and TRBJ2-7, with 9 bases fitting TRBD1. Sequencing was carried out using memory CD4+ T cells sorted from blood. Subset indicated: CD45RA-negative fraction. In DNA form, the CDR3 reads TGTGCCAGCAGTGACAGGACTAGACAGGGGGGGTTGAACGGGCAGTACTTC. It is translated as CASSDRTRQGGLNGQYF.